What follows are 2 T cell receptor beta chains derived from one specimen sequenced in a study of monozygotic twins with cystic fibrosis. Sequencing used immunoSEQ multiplex PCR; TCRdb keeps in-frame clones, though not all of them. The repertoire holds more than 9,500 clones, with over 75% as singletons. The material sequenced was blood. These receptors came from a man younger than 30 with cystic fibrosis.

The gene calls are TRBV10-1 and TRBJ2-1; tentatively, D is TRBD1 or TRBD2 (5 bases each). The V end lost 8 bases, the J end lost 10 bases, and 18 bases lay between the germline ends. The length of the CDR3 is 13 residues. The germline gives CDR1 WNHNN, CDR2 SYGVQD (reference sequence). In nucleotides, the CDR3 is TGCGCCAGCGCCCCGGGACGGCTCTCCGAGCAGTTCTTC. It encodes CASAPGRLSEQFF.

Comments on this clone: A junction end diverges from the germline sequence, so it may reflect a read error. The chain combines TRBV7-2 with TRBJ2-3; 9 bases align to TRBD2. The germline V gene has CDR1 SGHTA and CDR2 FQGNSA. The CDR3 sequence is 12 residues long. For the CDR3, the DNA is TGTGCCAGCAGCTTAGCAGCTAGCGGGATGAATTTT. It codes for CASSLAASGMNF.